These 30 T cell receptor beta chains were sequenced from one sample in a study of vaccination and CD4 T cells after COVID-19. Treatment indicated: roughly 11-day PBMC culture with coronavirus spike peptide pools or control peptides (ViraFEST assay). Sequenced with the Oncomine TCR Beta short-read assay was DNA taken from cultured CD4+ T cells. MiXCR, run by TCRdb on the PCR reads, gives a single entry per CDR3 protein. The sample has around 20,000 distinct CDR3 sequences, 50% to 65% seen once. Antigens of these TCRs are unknown. Source material: CD4+ T cells from blood, cultured in vitro. The receptors were gathered from a human donor who had recovered from COVID-19.

This chain connects TRBV20-1 to TRBJ1-5, with a tentative D call TRBD1 (5 bases). Deletions cut 7 bases from V and 1 base from J, with 14 bases between. The CDR3 consists of 14 residues. Germline V lookup: CDR1 DFQATT, CDR2 SNEGSKA (reference sequence). For the CDR3, the DNA is TGCAGTGTCCCGGGGGGAGGCAGCAATCAGCCCCAGCATTTT. Amino acid sequence: CSVPGGGSNQPQHF.

The gene calls are TRBV7-2 and TRBJ1-6; TRBD1 is a possible D gene (5 bases). This CDR3 spans 16 amino acids. CDR1 SGHTA and CDR2 FQGNSA come from the germline V gene. The germline V and J ends were trimmed by 0 bases and 9 bases, with 15 bases remaining between them. CDR3 sequence: CASSLAAQGLRSPLHF. The DNA of the CDR3 is TGTGCCAGCAGCTTAGCGGCTCAGGGTTTGCGTTCACCCCTCCACTTT.

This clonotype showed up just a few times. This chain connects TRBV7-2 to TRBJ1-2; D gene uncertain. The CDR3 is 12 residues long. Germline CDR1 reads SGHTA; CDR2 reads FQGNSA. V was cut by 8 bases and J by 0 bases, with 7 bases left in between. CDR3 sequence (DNA): TGTGCCAGCGGGTGGTCTAACTATGGCTACACCTTC. Residues: CASGWSNYGYTF.

This clonotype came up once. The chain carries TRBV6-2 or TRBV6-3 and TRBJ2-7, with 10 bases matching TRBD1. The CDR3 runs 14 residues. The ends lost 7 bases at V and 4 bases at J; junction bases unmatched: 7. CDR1 and CDR2 (germline): MNHEY, SVGEGT. The CDR3 DNA follows: TGTGCCAGCATCAAGACAGGGGGCTTTTACGAGCAGTACTTC. Translating it yields CASIKTGGFYEQYF.

This clonotype was seen once. The chain uses TRBV12-3 or TRBV12-4 and TRBJ1-1; D gene uncertain. CDR3 length: 13 residues. Trimming took 5 bases from V and 0 from J, leaving 7 bases between them. CDR3 protein: CASSTPLNTEAFF. The CDR3 nucleotides read TGTGCCAGCAGTACTCCGTTGAACACTGAAGCTTTCTTT.

CDR3 in amino acids: CASSLGGATSTDTQYF. The CDR3 DNA reads as TGTGCCAGCAGCCTGGGGGGGGCAACTAGCACAGATACGCAGTATTTT. The chain has TRBV5-5 and TRBJ2-3; a possible D gene is TRBD2 (7 bases). Germline V gene data show CDR1 as SGHKS and CDR2 as YYEKEE (reference sequence). CDR3 size: 16 residues. V was clipped by 4 bases and J by 0 bases, with 15 bases between them.

The chain carries TRBV14 and TRBJ2-3; D not resolved. Germline CDR1 and CDR2: SGHDN and FVKESK. Trimming pared 0 bases from V and 4 bases from J, leaving 11 bases between. The CDR3 covers 15 residues. The CDR3: CASSQDGIWADTQYF. The CDR3 nucleotides read TGTGCCAGCAGCCAAGATGGCATTTGGGCAGATACGCAGTATTTT. The variable domain in full, with the rest retrieved from reference TRBV14 and TRBJ2-3, is EAGVTQFPSHSVIEKGQTVTLRCDPISGHDNLYWYRRVMGKEIKFLLHFVKESKQDESGMPNNRFLAERTGGTYSTLKVQPAELEDSGVYFCASSQDGIWADTQYFGPGTRLTVL.

This clonotype was seen a handful of times. The genes are TRBV19 and TRBJ1-5; TRBD1 matches 7 bases. With V trimmed by 4 bases and J by 0 bases, 3 bases remained unmatched. This CDR3 is 15 amino acids long. The germline gives CDR1 LNHDA, CDR2 SQIVND (reference sequence). In nucleotides, the CDR3 is TGTGCCAGTAGTAGAGGACAGGTTAGCAATCAGCCCCAGCATTTT. It is translated as CASSRGQVSNQPQHF.

The V call is TRBV5-1, the J call TRBJ2-7; D uncertain. Germline V gene sequence: CDR1 SGHRS, CDR2 YFSETQ. The CDR3 is 15 residues long. The V end lost 1 base, the J end lost 3 bases, and 14 bases lay between the germline ends. CDR3 coding DNA: TGCGCCAGCAGCTTGACTACAACCATAAACTACGAGCAGTACTTC. Its translation: CASSLTTTINYEQYF.

The rearrangement uses TRBV29-1 and TRBJ2-7; D is unclear. Germline loops: CDR1 SQVTM, CDR2 ANQGSEA. The CDR3 runs 15 residues. Trimming left V 4 bases short and J 0 bases short, with 16 bases between. The CDR3 reads CSVGGDEQSSYEQYF. In nucleotides, the CDR3 is TGCAGCGTTGGTGGTGACGAACAGAGCTCCTACGAGCAGTACTTC.

This clonotype has just a few counts. The chain couples TRBV6-2 or TRBV6-3 to TRBJ2-3, with 13 bases aligning to TRBD2. The ends lost 2 bases at V and 1 base at J; junction bases unmatched: 0. Per germline, CDR1 MNHEY and CDR2 SVGEGT. This CDR3 comprises 16 residues. DNA for the CDR3: TGTGCCAGCAGTTACGGGACTAGCGGGGGCACAGATACGCAGTATTTT. Residues: CASSYGTSGGTDTQYF.

The sample holds a few counts of this clonotype. Here the CDR3 reads CASSGETYGYTF. The CDR3 DNA reads TGTGCCAGCAGTGGGGAGACCTATGGCTACACCTTC. The J gene is TRBJ1-2, the V gene TRBV6-1, with no clear D. Trimming stripped 4 bases from V and 4 bases from J, with 7 bases between. This CDR3 is built from 12 residues. Germline loops: CDR1 MNHNS, CDR2 SASEGT.

This clonotype was picked up a small number of times. The rearrangement joins TRBV12-3 or TRBV12-4 to TRBJ1-1, with TRBD1 identical over 7 bases. CDR3 length equals 14 residues. After removal of 3 bases from V and 4 bases from J, the junction contained 5 bases not matched to a gene. For the CDR3, the DNA is TGTGCCAGCAGTTTTAGTGACAGGGTCACTGAAGCTTTCTTT. Its translation: CASSFSDRVTEAFF.

This clonotype was seen a few times. The rearrangement joins TRBV24-1 to TRBJ2-7, with D perhaps TRBD2 (5 bases). The germline V and J ends were trimmed by 3 bases and 3 bases, with 11 bases remaining between them. Germline CDR1 is KGHDR and CDR2 is SFDVKD. The CDR3 extends over 14 amino acids. The CDR3 DNA reads TGTGCCACCAGTGATCCGGGGATAGGCTACGAGCAGTACTTC. Translating gives CATSDPGIGYEQYF.

The V gene is TRBV18, the J gene TRBJ1-1, with a tentative D call TRBD1 (6 bases). Germline loops: CDR1 KGHSH, CDR2 LQKENI. The CDR3 consists of 14 residues. V was clipped by 6 bases and J by 4 bases, with 15 bases between them. The CDR3 spells CASSSDRSGTEAFF. The CDR3 bases are TGTGCCAGCTCGTCCGACAGGAGCGGCACTGAAGCTTTCTTT.

The chain employs TRBV5-1 and TRBJ2-3; 9 bases map to TRBD2. The CDR3 sequence is 16 residues long. The V gene end was trimmed by 1 base and the J gene end by 6 bases; junction bases not matched to a gene: 9. Germline V lookup: CDR1 SGHRS, CDR2 YFSETQ. In DNA form, the CDR3 reads TGCGCCAGCAGCTTGCACGGCGGGAGGGCATCCGATACGCAGTATTTT. Residues: CASSLHGGRASDTQYF.

This chain joins TRBV10-3 and TRBJ1-2, with 8 bases fitting TRBD1. V lost 6 bases, J lost 2 bases, and 5 bases stayed unmatched. CDR3 length: 14 amino acids. CDR1 is ENHRY and CDR2 is SYGVKD in the germline V gene. CDR3 nucleotides: TGTGCCATCAGACCCGGACAGGGAAACTATGGCTACACCTTC. As protein: CAIRPGQGNYGYTF.

This chain uses TRBV6-5 with TRBJ1-5; D is ambiguous. The CDR3 has 15 amino acids. Germline CDR1 reads MNHEY; CDR2 reads SVGAGI. The V end was cut by 0 bases, the J end by 7 bases, with 13 bases between. DNA for the CDR3: TGTGCCAGCAGTTACTCTTGGAGGGTGCAGCAGCCCCAGCATTTT. Protein product: CASSYSWRVQQPQHF.

The J gene is TRBJ2-3, the V gene TRBV19; 10 nucleotides agree with TRBD2. With 10 bases clipped from V and 1 base from J, the junction kept 5 bases outside the gene matches. The CDR3 covers 14 residues. Germline CDR1 reads LNHDA; CDR2 reads SQIVND (reference sequence). Here the CDR3 DNA reads TGTGCCACCGAAGCGGGAGGGGGCACAGATACGCAGTATTTT. This sequence encodes CATEAGGGTDTQYF.

This chain joins TRBV6-1 and TRBJ2-7; D is possibly TRBD1 (6 bases). The CDR3 is 13 amino acids. CDR1 and CDR2 from the germline V gene are MNHNS and SASEGT. Trimming cost V 6 bases and J 2 bases, with 11 bases left between them. CDR3 in amino acids: CASSVQGTYEQYF. CDR3 sequence (DNA): TGTGCCAGCAGCGTACAGGGAACCTACGAGCAGTACTTC.

The chain has TRBV2 and TRBJ2-5, with D uncertain. Looked up from germline, CDR1 is SNHLY and CDR2 is FYNNEI. This CDR3 spans 14 amino acids. The V and J ends lost 1 base and 1 base respectively, with 7 bases between them. The DNA of the CDR3 is TGTGCCAGCAGTGAAGACAGCCTCCAAGAGACCCAGTACTTC. This gives the protein CASSEDSLQETQYF.

J is TRBJ2-7 and V is TRBV20-1; 10 bases align to TRBD2. The germline V gene has CDR1 DFQATT and CDR2 SNEGSKA (reference sequence). CDR3 length: 17 amino acids. Trimming at V came to 6 bases and at J to 3 bases, leaving 17 bases not matched to a gene. CDR3 protein: CSANGTSASYFLYEQYF. The CDR3 nucleotides read TGCAGTGCAAACGGGACTAGCGCTTCATATTTCCTCTACGAGCAGTACTTC.

This clonotype was seen only a few times. This chain links TRBV4-3 with TRBJ2-7; 10 nucleotides agree with TRBD2. The length of the CDR3 is 13 residues. The germline V gene has CDR1 LGHNA and CDR2 YSLEER. The V gene end was trimmed by 4 bases and the J gene end by 7 bases; junction bases not matched to a gene: 4. The CDR3 is CASSRKLAGEQYF. The CDR3 DNA is TGCGCCAGCAGCCGAAAACTAGCGGGAGAGCAGTACTTC.

The chain has TRBV19 and TRBJ2-3; tentative D call: TRBD2 (6 bases). Trimming stripped 5 bases from V and 6 bases from J, with 18 bases between. The V gene's germline CDR1 is LNHDA and CDR2 SQIVND (reference sequence). The CDR3 has 15 amino acids. The CDR3 DNA sequence: TGTGCCAGTAGTCCGATCGGCGGGGTCAAGGATACGCAGTATTTT. This codes for CASSPIGGVKDTQYF.

The chain is built from TRBV12-3 or TRBV12-4 and TRBJ2-4; a possible D gene is TRBD2 (6 bases). V was shortened by 1 base and J by 15 bases, with 10 bases between the two germline ends. The CDR3 extends over 11 amino acids. The CDR3 is CASSLGLAPYF. CDR3 DNA: TGTGCCAGCAGTTTAGGGCTAGCGCCGTACTTC.

This clonotype has a handful of counts. The J gene is TRBJ1-2, the V gene TRBV15; D is unclear. Trimming cost V 0 bases and J 2 bases, with 13 bases left between them. The CDR3 sequence is 16 residues long. CDR1 and CDR2 (germline): LNHNV, YYDKDF (reference sequence). DNA for the CDR3: TGTGCCACCAGCAGAGATCGTGTCGGTTCAAACTATGGCTACACCTTC. Its translation is CATSRDRVGSNYGYTF.

In this sample, this clonotype turned up once. Here the CDR3 reads CASSPWGGNQPQHF. The DNA of the CDR3 is TGTGCCAGCAGCCCTTGGGGAGGCAATCAGCCCCAGCATTTT. The V call is TRBV27, the J call TRBJ1-5; D is uncertain. Trimming took off 6 bases at V and 2 bases at J, with 11 bases between the two ends. The CDR3 is made up of 14 amino acids. Germline CDR1 reads MNHEY; CDR2 reads SMNVEV (reference sequence).

There are a few counts of this clonotype. The chain links TRBV20-1 to TRBJ2-3; no reliable D call. With 6 bases removed from V and 5 bases from J, the gap between germline ends came to 12 bases. The CDR3 covers 12 residues. Germline V gene sequence: CDR1 DFQATT, CDR2 SNEGSKA (reference sequence). The CDR3 region is CSAQRERDTQYF. The DNA for the CDR3 is TGCAGTGCACAAAGGGAAAGAGATACGCAGTATTTT.

V is TRBV20-1 and J is TRBJ2-7, with D possibly matching TRBD2 (7 bases). In germline, CDR1 is DFQATT, CDR2 SNEGSKA (reference sequence). V was pared by 5 bases and J by 7 bases, with 18 bases between. The CDR3 contains 13 residues. The DNA for the CDR3 is TGCAGTGCTTTTAATCCGGGGAGGGGGGAGCAGTACTTC. Amino acid sequence: CSAFNPGRGEQYF.

There are a few counts of this clonotype. The chain couples TRBV2 to TRBJ2-2; 11 nucleotides agree with TRBD1. In germline, CDR1 is SNHLY, CDR2 FYNNEI. V lost 7 bases to trimming and J lost 5 bases; unmatched junction nucleotides: 6. The CDR3 spans 15 residues. The CDR3 sequence is CASNPGQGGTGELFF. CDR3 in DNA: TGTGCCAGCAATCCGGGACAGGGGGGGACCGGGGAGCTGTTTTTT.